This TCR beta chain was found in a study of blood T cell repertoires in COVID-19. Study as a whole: Sites in the United States, Italy and Spain provided acute and convalescent COVID-19 samples. PBMCs, B-cell-depleted T cells, or T cells provided the cDNA or gDNA that made up the material.

In the authors' workflow: Amplification of reference gene primers provided the estimated nucleated cell counts. Clones were sequenced by immunoSEQ multiplex PCR, and TCRdb holds only the in-frame ones, with some missing. The D gene and trimming were derived from the DNA, and the V and J assignments and clone size from that table. The sample records over 80,000 clones, around nine tenths being singletons. The TCR originated in a woman of 80 years or more with acute or convalescent COVID-19. Sequencing was performed on peripheral blood.

The CDR3 is CASRARGDQPQHF. The CDR3 DNA is TGTGCCAGTCGCGCCCGGGGGGATCAGCCCCAGCATTTT. This chain joins TRBV19 and TRBJ1-5, with D maybe TRBD1 (5 bases). The V gene lost 8 bases and the J gene lost 5 bases, with 13 bases spanning the gap. This CDR3 is 13 amino acids long. CDR1 is LNHDA, CDR2 SQIVND, per germline (reference sequence).